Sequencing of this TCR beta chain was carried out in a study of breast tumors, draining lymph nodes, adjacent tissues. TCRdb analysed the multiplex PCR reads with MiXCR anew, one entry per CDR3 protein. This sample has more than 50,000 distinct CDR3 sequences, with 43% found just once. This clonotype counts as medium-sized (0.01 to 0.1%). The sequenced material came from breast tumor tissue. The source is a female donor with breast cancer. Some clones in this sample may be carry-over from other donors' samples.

The CDR3 sequence: CSVVGEVGGFEQYF. CDR3 nucleotides: TGCAGCGTTGTTGGGGAGGTCGGGGGGTTCGAGCAGTACTTC. V is TRBV29-1 and J is TRBJ2-7, with TRBD2 matching over 7 bases. The CDR3 sequence is 14 residues long. The junction had 12 bases not matched to a gene; V was cut back by 4 bases and J by 6 bases. CDR1 SQVTM and CDR2 ANQGSEA come from the germline V gene.